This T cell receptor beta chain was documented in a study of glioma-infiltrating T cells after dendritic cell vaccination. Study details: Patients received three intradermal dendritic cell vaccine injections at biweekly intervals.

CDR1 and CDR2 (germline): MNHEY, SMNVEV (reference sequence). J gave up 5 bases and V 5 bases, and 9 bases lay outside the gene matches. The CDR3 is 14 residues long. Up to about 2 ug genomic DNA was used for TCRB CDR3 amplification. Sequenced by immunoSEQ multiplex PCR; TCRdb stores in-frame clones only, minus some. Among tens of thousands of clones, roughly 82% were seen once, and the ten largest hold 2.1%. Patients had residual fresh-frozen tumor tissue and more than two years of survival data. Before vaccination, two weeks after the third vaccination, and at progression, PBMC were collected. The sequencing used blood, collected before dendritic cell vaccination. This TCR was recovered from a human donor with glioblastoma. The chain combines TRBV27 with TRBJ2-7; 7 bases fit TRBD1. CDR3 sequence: CASSARQGPHEQYV. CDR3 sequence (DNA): TGTGCCAGCAGTGCCCGACAGGGCCCCCACGAGCAGTACGTC.